This TCR beta chain originates from a study of blood T cell repertoires in COVID-19. Background on the study: Specimens from acute and convalescent COVID-19 originated in the United States, Italy and Spain. T cells, B-cell-depleted T cells, or PBMCs provided the cDNA or gDNA that served as material.

V was clipped by 2 bases and J by 3 bases, with 16 bases between them. Germline V CDR1 and CDR2: ENHRY, SYGVKD. The length of the CDR3 is 16 residues. In the study's own analysis: Amplification of reference gene primers was used by the study to estimate nucleated cell counts. Clones were sequenced by immunoSEQ multiplex PCR, and TCRdb holds only the in-frame ones, with some missing. V and J calls and clone size follow that table, whereas D and trimming were derived from the DNA. The sample gives roughly 38,000 clones, over 75% of which show up once; 25% to 30% is in the top ten. This chain links TRBV10-3 with TRBJ2-5; D is perhaps TRBD1 (6 bases). Sequenced input: peripheral blood. The TCR comes from a man at least 80 years old with active or convalescent COVID-19. This CDR3 is CAISERTGRFEETQYF. The DNA for the CDR3 is TGTGCCATCAGTGAGCGTACAGGGCGGTTTGAAGAGACCCAGTACTTC.